This T cell receptor (beta chain) was identified in a study of technical replicates of blood from a few donors. Germline V gives CDR1 SGHRS, CDR2 YFSETQ. Trimming cost V 0 bases and J 5 bases; bases outside gene matches: 5. The CDR3 is 15 residues long. Profiling relied on immunoSEQ multiplex PCR, and the TCRdb table lists in-frame clones only, not all of them. The table records fewer than 13,000 clones, around 94% of them present only once. This receptor was taken from a human donor in good health. This chain links TRBV5-1 with TRBJ1-1; 9 nucleotides agree with TRBD1. Specimen: PBMCs. The CDR3 DNA reads as TGCGCCAGCAGCTTGGTACAGGGGGCGCGTACTGAAGCTTTCTTT. It is translated as CASSLVQGARTEAFF. Full variable domain (outside the CDR3, taken from reference TRBV5-1 and TRBJ1-1): KAGVTQTPRYLIKTRGQQVTLSCSPISGHRSVSWYQQTPGQGLQFLFEYFSETQRNKGNFPGRFSGRQFSNSRSEMNVSTLELGDSALYLCASSLVQGARTEAFFGQGTRLTVV.